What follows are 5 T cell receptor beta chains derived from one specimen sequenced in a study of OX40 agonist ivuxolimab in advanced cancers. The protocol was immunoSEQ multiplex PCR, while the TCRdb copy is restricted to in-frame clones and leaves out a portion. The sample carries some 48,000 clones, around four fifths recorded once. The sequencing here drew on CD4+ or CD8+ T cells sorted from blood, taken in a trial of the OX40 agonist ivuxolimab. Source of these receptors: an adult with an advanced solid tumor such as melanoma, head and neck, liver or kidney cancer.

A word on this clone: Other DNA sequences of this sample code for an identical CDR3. The CDR3 coding sequence is TGTGCCAGCAGTTTGGGGGGCACCTACGAGCAGTACTTC. The encoded protein is CASSLGGTYEQYF. V usage is TRBV27 and J usage is TRBJ2-7, with D possibly being TRBD1 or TRBD2 (6 bases each). The CDR3 consists of 13 residues. CDR1 is MNHEY, CDR2 SMNVEV, per germline (reference sequence). V dropped 3 bases and J dropped 2 bases, with 8 bases sitting between them.

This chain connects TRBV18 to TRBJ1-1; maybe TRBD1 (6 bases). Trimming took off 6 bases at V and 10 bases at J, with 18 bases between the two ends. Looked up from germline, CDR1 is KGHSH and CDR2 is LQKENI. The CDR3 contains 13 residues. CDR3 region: CASSETGWDPAFF. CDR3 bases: TGTGCCAGCTCGGAGACAGGTTGGGATCCAGCTTTCTTT.

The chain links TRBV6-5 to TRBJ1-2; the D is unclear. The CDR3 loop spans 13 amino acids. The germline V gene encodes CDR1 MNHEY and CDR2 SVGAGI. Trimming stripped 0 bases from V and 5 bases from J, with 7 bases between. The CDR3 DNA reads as TGTGCCAGCAGTTACTCTGGGGTTTATGGCTACACCTTC. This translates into CASSYSGVYGYTF.

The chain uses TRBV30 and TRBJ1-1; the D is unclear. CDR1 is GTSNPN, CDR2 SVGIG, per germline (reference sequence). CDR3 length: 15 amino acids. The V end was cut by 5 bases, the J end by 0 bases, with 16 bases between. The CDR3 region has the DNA TGTGCCTGGCTCCTTAACAGCGATTTGAACACTGAAGCTTTCTTT. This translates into CAWLLNSDLNTEAFF.

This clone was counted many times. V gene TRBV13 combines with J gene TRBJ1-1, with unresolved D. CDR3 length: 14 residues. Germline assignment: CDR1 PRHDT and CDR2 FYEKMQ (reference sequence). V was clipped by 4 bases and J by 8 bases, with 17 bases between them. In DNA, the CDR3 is TGTGCCAGCAGCTCCTGGGATGAGGGCTCCGAAGCTTTCTTT. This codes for CASSSWDEGSEAFF.